Below are 10 T cell receptor beta chains sequenced from a single sample in a study of T cells in localized non-small cell lung cancer. Using immunoSEQ multiplex PCR, the repertoire was profiled, and TCRdb retains in-frame clones only, with some absent. The profile covers 30,000 to 35,000 clones, with 85% to 90% appearing a single time and about 3.2% taken by the ten largest. The sample in question was peripheral blood, obtained before any cancer treatment. The origin of the receptors is a female donor over 55 with stage I lung adenocarcinoma.

This chain joins TRBV7-2 and TRBJ1-2, with 8 bases lining up with TRBD1. J was trimmed by 8 bases and V by 3 bases; bases with no gene match: 8. Looked up from germline, CDR1 is SGHTA and CDR2 is FQGNSA. This CDR3 has 14 residues. The CDR3 region has the DNA TGTGCCAGCAGCTTCCCAGGGGGCATATGGGGCTACACCTTC. Translated, it gives CASSFPGGIWGYTF.

This chain links TRBV15 with TRBJ2-3; no firm D call. Germline V lookup: CDR1 LNHNV, CDR2 YYDKDF (reference sequence). Trimming pared 0 bases from V and 1 base from J, leaving 8 bases between. The CDR3 has 15 residues. Written as DNA, the CDR3 is TGTGCCACCAGCAGAGAGGGTCAGGGCACAGATACGCAGTATTTT. Its translation is CATSREGQGTDTQYF.

This clone came up once. This chain joins TRBV5-4 and TRBJ2-2; D uncertain. Trimming took 4 bases from V and 1 from J, leaving 8 bases between them. CDR1 is SGHNT and CDR2 is YYREEE in the germline V gene (reference sequence). There are 14 residues in the CDR3. The CDR3 reads CASSPTKNTGELFF. CDR3 DNA: TGTGCCAGCAGCCCCACAAAGAACACCGGGGAGCTGTTTTTT.

The chain links TRBV28 to TRBJ2-7; D unclear. The CDR3 extends over 14 amino acids. The germline CDR1 and CDR2 sequences are MDHEN and SYDVKM. With 6 bases removed from V and 5 bases from J, the gap between germline ends came to 17 bases. The CDR3 here is CASSLGSELDEQYF. CDR3 nucleotide sequence: TGTGCCAGCAGCCTGGGTTCCGAGCTGGACGAGCAGTACTTC.

The chain joins TRBV27 to TRBJ2-5, with 8 bases aligning to TRBD1. The CDR3 is 14 residues long. Germline CDR1 MNHEY, CDR2 SMNVEV (reference sequence). With 3 bases clipped from V and 5 bases from J, the junction kept 5 bases outside the gene matches. The CDR3 DNA is TGTGCCAGCAGTTTCCAGGGGGCGGGGGAGACCCAGTACTTC. As protein: CASSFQGAGETQYF.

The V gene is TRBV5-5, the J gene TRBJ2-7; possibly TRBD1 or TRBD2 for D (5 bases each). This CDR3 has 16 residues. The V gene lost 0 bases and the J gene lost 1 base, with 14 bases spanning the gap. Germline CDR1 and CDR2: SGHKS and YYEKEE (reference sequence). The CDR3 bases are TGTGCCAGCAGCTTGGCCGTGGGGGTTAGTTCCTACGAGCAGTACTTC. Its translation: CASSLAVGVSSYEQYF.

The CDR3 is CASSVTPNYGYEQYF. The CDR3 bases are TGTGCCAGCAGCGTTACACCCAACTACGGGTACGAGCAGTACTTC. The V and J genes are TRBV9 and TRBJ2-7; D call uncertain. Trimming stripped 2 bases from V and 4 bases from J, with 16 bases between. Germline CDR1 reads SGDLS; CDR2 reads YYNGEE. This CDR3 region has 15 residues.

The J gene is TRBJ2-4, the V gene TRBV7-9; D is undetermined. V was cut by 10 bases and J by 0 bases, with 7 bases left in between. Germline V gives CDR1 SEHNR, CDR2 FQNEAQ (reference sequence). The CDR3 has 12 amino acids. The CDR3 nucleotides read TGTGCCATTAGGTTAGCCAAAAACATTCAGTACTTC. This translates into CAIRLAKNIQYF.

The chain recombines TRBV6-5 with TRBJ2-5, with a tentative D call TRBD2 (6 bases). The CDR3 is made up of 14 amino acids. Per germline, CDR1 MNHEY and CDR2 SVGAGI. V was cut by 6 bases and J by 7 bases, with 18 bases left in between. DNA for the CDR3: TGTGCCAGCAGAGGAACTGGACGGGGGTTGACCCAGTACTTC. This encodes CASRGTGRGLTQYF.

The J gene is TRBJ1-3, the V gene TRBV21-1; whether TRBD1, the table's D call, matches the DNA was not checked. TRBV21-1 is a pseudogene segment. The CDR3 consists of 17 residues. CDR3 bases: TGTGCCAGCAGCAAAAGGGGTCCAGGCAGCTCTGGAAACACCATATATTTT. Its protein is CASSKRGPGSSGNTIYF.